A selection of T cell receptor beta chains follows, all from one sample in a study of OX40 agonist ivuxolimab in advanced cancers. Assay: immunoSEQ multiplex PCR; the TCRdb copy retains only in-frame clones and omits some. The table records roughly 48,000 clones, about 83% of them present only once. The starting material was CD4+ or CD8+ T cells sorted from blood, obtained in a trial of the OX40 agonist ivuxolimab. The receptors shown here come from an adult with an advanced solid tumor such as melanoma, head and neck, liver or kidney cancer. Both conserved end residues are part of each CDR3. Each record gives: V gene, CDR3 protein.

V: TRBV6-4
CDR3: CASSLTGTEYHEQFF

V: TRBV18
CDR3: CASSSITGQETQYF

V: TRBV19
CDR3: CASSRTGWDQPQHF

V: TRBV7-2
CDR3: CASSLQTSGVGKNIQYF

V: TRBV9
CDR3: CASSVGSGVGNEQFF

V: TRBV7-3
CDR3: CASSFSQGEQFF

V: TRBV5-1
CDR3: CASSRSGTGGADGYTF

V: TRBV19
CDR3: CASSLRQGQETQYF

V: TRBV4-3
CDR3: CASSQDEPGTGFDEQFF

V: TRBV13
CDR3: CASSDSRVYRASGANVLTF

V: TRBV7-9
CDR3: CASSRDGTRYNEQFF

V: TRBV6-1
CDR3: CASSSAGSGNTEAFF

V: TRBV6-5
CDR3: CASSYRGSNQPQHF

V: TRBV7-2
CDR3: CASRRLAGQNEQFF

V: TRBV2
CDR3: CASRADRVRGNQPQHF

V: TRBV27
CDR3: CASSSQDRQGRQFF

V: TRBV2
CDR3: CASRPGRNNQPQHF

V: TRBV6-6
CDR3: CASSYKGQGDHGYTF

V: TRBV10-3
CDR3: CAIRGDRGPYEAFF

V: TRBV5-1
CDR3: CASSRGPSVGNTIYF

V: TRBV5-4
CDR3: CASSAGLLTDTQYF

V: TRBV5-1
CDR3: CASSGQPNTEAFF

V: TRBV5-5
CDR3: CASRITTNEKLFF

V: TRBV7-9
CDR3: CATSGDRSTMSTEAFF

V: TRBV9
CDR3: CASSVGETVVYNEQFF

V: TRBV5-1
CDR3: CASSSYPGQGGEQYF

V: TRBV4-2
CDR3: CASSQAGRVAGANVLTF

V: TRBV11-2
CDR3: CASSFNVGDGYTF

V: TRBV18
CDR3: CASSLLEDLKYGYTF

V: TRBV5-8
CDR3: CASSSPWGYGYTF

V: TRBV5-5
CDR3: CASSPGPSSYEQYF

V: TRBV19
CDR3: CASSPNRGGSNQPQHF

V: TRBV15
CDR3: CATSRGEILGTGYNEQFF